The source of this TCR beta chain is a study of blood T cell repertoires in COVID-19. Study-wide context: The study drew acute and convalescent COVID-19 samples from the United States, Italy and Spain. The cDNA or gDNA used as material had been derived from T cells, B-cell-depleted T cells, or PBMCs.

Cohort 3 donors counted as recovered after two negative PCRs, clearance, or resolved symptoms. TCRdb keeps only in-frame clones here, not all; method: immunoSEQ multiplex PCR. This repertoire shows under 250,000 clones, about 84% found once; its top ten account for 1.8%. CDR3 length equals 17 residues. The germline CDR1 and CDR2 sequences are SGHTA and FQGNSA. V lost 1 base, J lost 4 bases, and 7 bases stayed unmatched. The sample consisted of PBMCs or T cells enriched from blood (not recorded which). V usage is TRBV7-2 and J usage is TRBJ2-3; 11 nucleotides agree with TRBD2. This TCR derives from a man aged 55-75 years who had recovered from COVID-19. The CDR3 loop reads CASSLGASGGMSDTQYF. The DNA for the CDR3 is TGTGCCAGCAGCTTAGGGGCTAGCGGGGGGATGTCAGATACGCAGTATTTT.